A selection of T cell receptor beta chains follows, all from one sample in a study of blood T cells in healthy people across ages. One entry per CDR3 protein, called by TCRdb with MiXCR from the 5' RACE reads. The table has 550,000 to 800,000 distinct CDR3 sequences, roughly 32% seen once. The sample taken for sequencing was blood. The receptors were sampled from a woman over 75 in good health. Each CDR3 is given with its conserved first and last residue. A D gene is named only where the DNA matches it firmly. Not every row has a clone size; where given, it reads once, few, many or a size class.

>TRBJ2-7|NA|TRBD2|TRBV5-4
CASSLASGGSYNEQYF
TGTGCCAGCAGCTTGGCAAGCGGGGGCTCCTACAATGAGCAGTACTTC
>TRBJ2-7|many|TRBD1|TRBV20-1
CSALGTGGRYEQYF
TGCAGTGCACTCGGGACAGGGGGTCGCTACGAGCAGTACTTC
>TRBJ1-4|few|TRBD1|TRBV7-8
CASSLTGDKEKLFF
TGTGCCAGCAGCTTGACAGGGGATAAAGAAAAACTGTTTTTT
>TRBJ1-6|many|NA|TRBV20-1
CSARATGQNSPLHF
TGCAGTGCTAGAGCAACGGGCCAAAATTCACCCCTCCACTTT
>TRBJ2-1|many|TRBD2|TRBV28
CASSSRGGGISYNEQFF
TGTGCCAGCAGTTCCAGGGGCGGGGGGATCTCCTACAATGAGCAGTTCTTC
>TRBJ1-2|many|TRBD1|TRBV20-1
CSASRTGDNGYTF
TGCAGTGCTAGTCGGACAGGGGACAATGGCTACACCTTC
>TRBJ1-2|NA|NA|TRBV19
CASSIGAADLPYGYTF
TGTGCCAGTAGTATAGGAGCAGCCGACCTACCCTATGGCTACACCTTC
>TRBJ2-5|NA|TRBD2|TRBV4-2
CASSQDPAGGWETQYF
TGTGCCAGCAGCCAAGATCCTGCGGGGGGTTGGGAGACCCAGTACTTC
>TRBJ1-2|many|NA|TRBV9
CASSVAPGGGGYTF
TGTGCCAGCAGCGTAGCTCCGGGGGGCGGTGGCTACACCTTC
>TRBJ1-1|many|NA|TRBV5-1
CASSLDNPNTEAFF
TGCGCCAGCAGCTTGGACAACCCGAACACTGAAGCTTTCTTT
>TRBJ2-3|NA|NA|TRBV7-2
CASSLVGTTTDTQYF
TGTGCCAGCAGCTTAGTAGGGACCACCACAGATACGCAGTATTTT
>TRBJ2-7|many|TRBD1|TRBV9
CASSVGGTALYEQYF
TGTGCCAGCAGCGTAGGAGGGACAGCCCTCTACGAGCAGTACTTC
>TRBJ1-1|few|NA|TRBV7-9
CASSFRTDEAFF
TGTGCCAGCAGCTTCCGAACAGATGAAGCTTTCTTT
>TRBJ1-6|few|NA|TRBV9
CASSVVDTLGSPLHF
TGTGCCAGCAGCGTAGTTGACACCCTCGGTTCACCCCTCCACTTT
>TRBJ1-5|few|TRBD1|TRBV11-2
CASSFSGQGNQPQHF
TGTGCCAGCAGCTTCTCGGGACAGGGAAATCAGCCCCAGCATTTT
>TRBJ1-1|many|TRBD1|TRBV7-2
CASSLQGASTEAFF
TGTGCCAGCAGCTTACAGGGGGCGAGCACTGAAGCTTTCTTT
>TRBJ1-4|few|NA|TRBV6-1
CASSRQRPNEKLFF
TGTGCCAGCAGTCGACAGCGACCTAATGAAAAACTGTTTTTT
>TRBJ2-5|NA|NA|TRBV9
CASSVAIGQQETQYF
TGTGCCAGCAGCGTAGCCATCGGGCAGCAAGAGACCCAGTACTTC
>TRBJ1-5|NA|NA|TRBV5-5
CASSLVPHQPQHF
TGTGCCAGCAGCTTGGTCCCACATCAGCCCCAGCATTTT
>TRBJ1-6|few|TRBD1|TRBV6-1
CASKPGQSNSPLHF
TGTGCCAGCAAGCCGGGACAGTCGAATTCACCCCTCCACTTT
>TRBJ2-1|few|TRBD2|TRBV28
CASSLPTSGASSYNEQFF
TGTGCCAGCAGTTTACCGACTAGCGGGGCTAGCTCCTACAATGAGCAGTTCTTC
>TRBJ2-1|many|NA|TRBV21-1
CASRDERAQTSSYNEQFF
TGTGCCAGCAGGGATGAGAGGGCGCAAACCAGCTCCTACAATGAGCAGTTCTTC
>TRBJ1-2|NA|NA|TRBV20-1
CSARDRDGPVNTF
TGCAGTGCTAGAGATCGGGACGGCCCAGTCAACACCTTC
>TRBJ1-4|NA|NA|TRBV27
CASSYGTNEKLFF
TGTGCCAGCAGCTACGGGACTAATGAAAAACTGTTTTTT
>TRBJ2-7|many|NA|TRBV4-3
CASSQIGSYEQYF
TGCGCCAGCAGCCAAATCGGGTCCTACGAGCAGTACTTC
>TRBJ2-2|few|TRBD2|TRBV6-1
CASRVAGGSNTGELFF
TGTGCCAGCAGGGTAGCGGGGGGATCGAACACCGGGGAGCTGTTTTTT
>TRBJ2-2|many|TRBD2|TRBV5-1
CASSFLPLSGGNTGELFF
TGCGCCAGCAGCTTCCTCCCTCTTAGCGGGGGTAACACCGGGGAGCTGTTTTTT
>TRBJ1-2|few|NA|TRBV29-1
CSVARHWGGYTF
TGCAGCGTTGCCCGACATTGGGGTGGCTACACCTTC
>TRBJ1-1|NA|NA|TRBV19
CASSMTDRGKAFF
TGTGCCAGTAGTATGACGGACAGAGGAAAAGCTTTCTTT